These 20 T cell receptor beta chains share one sample of origin, sequenced in a study of cytotoxic CD8 clonotypes in ibrutinib-treated CLL. The table came from immunoSEQ multiplex PCR; TCRdb's copy has only in-frame clones and leaves some out. The sample shows fewer than 400,000 clones, 60% to 80% of them seen only once. This specimen consisted of PBMCs, obtained after 36 months of ibrutinib treatment. The receptors stem from a human donor with chronic lymphocytic leukemia.

V usage is TRBV28 and J usage is TRBJ2-3; D is ambiguous. Trimming took 5 bases from V and 5 from J, leaving 5 bases between them. The CDR3 is made up of 11 amino acids. CDR1 is MDHEN, CDR2 SYDVKM, per germline. The CDR3 sequence is CASSREDTQYF. The CDR3, as DNA: TGTGCCAGCAGTCGAGAAGATACGCAGTATTTT. Combining the CDR3 with reference TRBV28 and TRBJ2-3 gives the whole variable domain DVKVTQSSRYLVKRTGEKVFLECVQDMDHENMFWYRQDPGLGLRLIYFSYDVKMKEKGDIPEGYSVSREKKERFSLILESASTNQTSMYLCASSREDTQYFGPGTRLTVL.

This clone was seen a few times. CDR3 in DNA: TGTGCCAGCAGGAGTAGGACAGGAAGCACAGATACGCAGTATTTT. Protein product: CASRSRTGSTDTQYF. The rearrangement uses TRBV27 and TRBJ2-3; 7 positions agree with TRBD1. The length of the CDR3 is 15 residues. The germline V gene encodes CDR1 MNHEY and CDR2 SMNVEV (reference sequence). After removal of 6 bases from V and 0 bases from J, the junction contained 6 bases not matched to a gene.

The rearrangement uses TRBV2 and TRBJ1-5; D remains ambiguous. The V end was cut by 2 bases, the J end by 0 bases, with 17 bases between. CDR1 and CDR2 (germline): SNHLY, FYNNEI. The CDR3 consists of 18 residues. The DNA for the CDR3 is TGTGCCAGCAGTGAACTACCTCCTGGGGTATATAGCAATCAGCCCCAGCATTTT. Translated, it gives CASSELPPGVYSNQPQHF.

The V gene is TRBV4-1, the J gene TRBJ2-2; 8 bases align to TRBD2. Germline V gives CDR1 MGHRA, CDR2 YSYEKL. The V segment lost 4 bases and the J segment 6 bases; nucleotides outside the gene matches: 7. The CDR3 is 15 residues long. CDR3 in DNA: TGCGCCAGCAGCCGGAGCGGGAGTGGGTCCGGGGAGCTGTTTTTT. Translated: CASSRSGSGSGELFF.

This clone was seen once. The chain links TRBV5-1 to TRBJ2-7; TRBD2 might be the D (6 bases). The CDR3 has 13 amino acids. The germline gives CDR1 SGHRS, CDR2 YFSETQ. V lost 5 bases, J lost 3 bases, and 12 bases lay in between. CDR3 DNA sequence: TGCGCCAGCAGTCACGGGACTTACTACGAGCAGTACTTC. Protein product: CASSHGTYYEQYF.

The V gene is TRBV2, the J gene TRBJ1-5; D unresolved. Trimming cost V 7 bases and J 3 bases, with 10 bases left between them. The germline gives CDR1 SNHLY, CDR2 FYNNEI. This CDR3 contains 13 residues. In DNA, the CDR3 is TGTGCCAGCACGGAACACCACAATCAGCCCCAGCATTTT. This sequence encodes CASTEHHNQPQHF.

This chain links TRBV10-2 with TRBJ1-2, with 7 bases aligning to TRBD1. Germline assignment: CDR1 WSHSY and CDR2 SAAADI. The CDR3 has 14 residues. V lost 6 bases to trimming and J lost 4 bases; unmatched junction nucleotides: 8. The CDR3 is CASRGDSAFYGYTF. DNA of the CDR3: TGCGCCAGCAGGGGGGACAGCGCCTTCTATGGCTACACCTTC.

V and J are TRBV11-2 and TRBJ2-1; D is unresolved. Germline loops: CDR1 SGHAT, CDR2 FQNNGV. The CDR3 is 14 residues long. The V and J ends lost 5 bases and 5 bases respectively, with 13 bases between them. Here the CDR3 reads CASSLAALDNEQFF. DNA for the CDR3: TGTGCCAGCAGCCTCGCTGCGCTGGACAATGAGCAGTTCTTC.

The V and J genes are TRBV2 and TRBJ2-3; D is possibly TRBD2 (7 bases). Trimming removed 7 bases at V and 0 bases at J, with 17 bases between. Looked up from germline, CDR1 is SNHLY and CDR2 is FYNNEI. The CDR3 extends over 16 amino acids. CDR3 nucleotide sequence: TGTGCCAGCATCCCAACTGGGGGGGCGAGCACAGATACGCAGTATTTT. Protein sequence: CASIPTGGASTDTQYF.

The genes are TRBV4-1 and TRBJ2-7; D perhaps matches TRBD1 (6 bases). The CDR3 totals 14 residues. Germline V gene data show CDR1 as MGHRA and CDR2 as YSYEKL. The V end lost 1 base, the J end lost 6 bases, and 13 bases lay between the germline ends. The CDR3 nucleotides read TGCGCCAGCAGCCAAGCCCCCCAGGGGACCGAGCAGTACTTC. Protein: CASSQAPQGTEQYF.

The chain has TRBV7-2 and TRBJ2-1, with D tentatively TRBD2 (5 bases). Trimming pared 1 base from V and 0 bases from J, leaving 13 bases between. CDR3 length: 17 amino acids. Germline assignment: CDR1 SGHTA and CDR2 FQGNSA. CDR3 sequence reads: CASSLETRSRSYNEQFF. DNA for the CDR3: TGTGCCAGCAGCTTAGAAACTAGGTCGCGCTCCTACAATGAGCAGTTCTTC.

In its sample, this clone was seen a few times. This sequence joins TRBV6-5 and TRBJ2-5; TRBD2 aligns across 8 bases. The trim removed 6 bases at V and 6 bases at J, leaving 6 bases unmatched. The germline V gene encodes CDR1 MNHEY and CDR2 SVGAGI. The CDR3 is 13 residues long. For the CDR3, the DNA is TGTGCCAGCAGGAGAGCGGGGGATCAGACCCAGTACTTC. Translation: CASRRAGDQTQYF.

The chain joins TRBV4-1 to TRBJ1-2, with D perhaps TRBD1 (6 bases). The CDR3 sequence is 15 residues long. Germline V gene lookup returns CDR1 MGHRA and CDR2 YSYEKL. V lost 1 base and J 4 bases, leaving 13 bases between the germline ends. CDR3 in DNA: TGCGCCAGCAGCCAAGTCTCAGGACAGCCCTATGGCTACACCTTC. It codes for CASSQVSGQPYGYTF.

The chain couples TRBV15 to TRBJ2-1, with 14 nucleotides matching TRBD2. Germline CDR1 and CDR2: LNHNV and YYDKDF (reference sequence). V was clipped by 8 bases and J by 5 bases; unmatched bases: 2. CDR3 size: 14 residues. CDR3 coding DNA: TGTGCCACCCAGGGACTAGCGGGAGACAATGAGCAGTTCTTC. Its protein product is CATQGLAGDNEQFF.

The chain's CDR3 is CASSLLAGQNTGELFF. CDR3 bases: TGTGCCAGCAGTTTACTAGCAGGACAGAACACCGGGGAGCTGTTTTTT. V gene TRBV27 combines with J gene TRBJ2-2; D may be TRBD1 or TRBD2 (5 bases each). The germline V gene encodes CDR1 MNHEY and CDR2 SMNVEV (reference sequence). Trimming left V 2 bases short and J 1 base short, with 11 bases between. The CDR3 is 16 residues long.

This clone showed up just a few times. J is TRBJ2-7 and V is TRBV18; D remains ambiguous. The CDR3 sequence is 16 residues long. V was shortened by 0 bases and J by 2 bases, with 14 bases between the two germline ends. Germline V CDR1 and CDR2: KGHSH, LQKENI. The CDR3 DNA reads TGTGCCAGCTCACCACCGAATACAGCCGCAACCTACGAGCAGTACTTC. Its translation: CASSPPNTAATYEQYF.

This chain links TRBV19 with TRBJ2-7; D is unclear. Germline CDR1 LNHDA, CDR2 SQIVND (reference sequence). Trimming removed 3 bases at V and 6 bases at J, with 12 bases between. This CDR3 has 13 residues. DNA of the CDR3: TGTGCCAGTAGTATCCTGGTAGCTAGCGAGCAGTACTTC. This sequence encodes CASSILVASEQYF. The full variable domain, in which reference TRBV19 and TRBJ2-7 provide the parts outside the CDR3, is DGGITQSPKYLFRKEGQNVTLSCEQNLNHDAMYWYRQDPGQGLRLIYYSQIVNDFQKGDIAEGYSVSREKKESFPLTVTSAQKNPTAFYLCASSILVASEQYFGPGTRLTVT.

The CDR3 here is CASSLVRAGEQYF. For the CDR3, the DNA is TGTGCCAGCAGCTTGGTCAGGGCTGGCGAGCAGTACTTC. The gene calls are TRBV5-4 and TRBJ2-7, with a weak D call TRBD1 (5 bases). The CDR3 covers 13 residues. Trimming cost V 0 bases and J 6 bases, with 10 bases left between them. Germline-derived CDR1 and CDR2 are SGHNT and YYREEE (reference sequence).

The chain uses TRBV19 and TRBJ2-2; a possible D gene is TRBD2 (7 bases). Trimming took 3 bases from V and 7 from J, leaving 12 bases between them. CDR3 length equals 14 residues. Germline CDR1 is LNHDA and CDR2 is SQIVND (reference sequence). The CDR3 region is CASSIRGAGGELFF. The CDR3 DNA follows: TGTGCCAGTAGTATCCGGGGGGCCGGCGGGGAGCTGTTTTTT.

J is TRBJ2-7 and V is TRBV15, with no clear D. CDR1 and CDR2 from the germline V gene are LNHNV and YYDKDF (reference sequence). The length of the CDR3 is 14 residues. Trimming removed 1 base from V and 0 bases from J, with 7 bases in between. The CDR3 sequence is CATSRGRPSYEQYF. The CDR3, as DNA: TGTGCCACCAGCAGAGGACGCCCCTCCTACGAGCAGTACTTC. Full variable domain (outside the CDR3, taken from reference TRBV15 and TRBJ2-7): DAMVIQNPRYQVTQFGKPVTLSCSQTLNHNVMYWYQQKSSQAPKLLFHYYDKDFNNEADTPDNFQSRRPNTSFCFLDIRSPGLGDTAMYLCATSRGRPSYEQYFGPGTRLTVT.